This T cell receptor (beta chain) was profiled in a study of CD8 T cells in ankylosing spondylitis. Study-wide points: In the blood and synovial fluid of reactive arthritis, some motif variants had been previously reported. A motif in TCR beta, a set of eight or nine highly homologous variants, appeared characteristic of ankylosing spondylitis blood.

Remarks on this clonotype: What it recognizes is unknown.

The V end was cut by 1 base, the J end by 6 bases, with 6 bases between. The V gene's germline CDR1 is LGHDT and CDR2 YNNKEL (reference sequence). This CDR3 has 13 residues. The authors made TCR beta libraries by quantitative 5'-RACE with molecular barcodes. Each CDR3 protein is one row after TCRdb ran MiXCR on the 5' RACE reads. The sample has 450,000 to 550,000 distinct CDR3 sequences, 5.3% seen once. The source material was blood, either unsorted or a sorted T cell fraction (not recorded which). The chain links TRBV3-1 to TRBJ2-2, with unresolved D. The sequence came from a male donor with ankylosing spondylitis. The CDR3 loop is CASSQAHSGELFF. For the CDR3, the DNA is TGTGCCAGCAGCCAAGCGCATTCCGGGGAGCTGTTTTTT.